One and the same sample provided the 9 T cell receptor beta chains below, sequenced in a study of blood T cell repertoires in COVID-19. Clones were read by immunoSEQ multiplex PCR, and TCRdb kept only the in-frame ones, dropping some. The sample lists 100,000 to 140,000 clones; around 88% were seen once. The material sequenced was peripheral blood. These receptors were taken from a man between 45 and 60 years old with active or convalescent COVID-19.

This clone was found once. The rearrangement joins TRBV18 to TRBJ1-1; no reliable D call. From germline, CDR1 is KGHSH and CDR2 LQKENI. The CDR3 covers 14 residues. V shed 3 bases and J shed 4 bases, with 12 bases lying between them. CDR3 DNA sequence: TGTGCCAGCTCACCCGGGGAGCTGTTCACTGAAGCTTTCTTT. Residues: CASSPGELFTEAFF.

The chain couples TRBV5-1 to TRBJ2-3, with a weak D call TRBD1 (5 bases). The CDR3 is 14 amino acids. CDR1 is SGHRS, CDR2 YFSETQ, per germline. The ends were cut back, 2 bases at V and 2 bases at J, with 9 bases in the middle. In nucleotides, the CDR3 is TGCGCCAGCAGCTTCCAGGGCCACACAGATACGCAGTATTTT. It is translated as CASSFQGHTDTQYF.

This clone is a singleton in its sample. The rearrangement uses TRBV5-6 and TRBJ2-5; D uncertain. V was pared by 7 bases and J by 1 base, with 17 bases between. CDR1 SGHDT and CDR2 YYEEEE come from the germline V gene. CDR3 size: 15 residues. CDR3: CASAMMTGTQETQYF. The DNA of the CDR3 is TGTGCCAGCGCGATGATGACTGGAACCCAAGAGACCCAGTACTTC. Full variable domain (remainder filled in from reference TRBV5-6 and TRBJ2-5): DAGVTQSPTHLIKTRGQQVTLRCSPKSGHDTVSWYQQALGQGPQFIFQYYEEEERQRGNFPDRFSGHQFPNYSSELNVNALLLGDSALYLCASAMMTGTQETQYFGPGTRLLVL.

This chain links TRBV18 with TRBJ2-7; 10 bases are a match to TRBD1. Germline values: CDR1 KGHSH, CDR2 LQKENI. Trimming took 1 base from V and 4 from J; bases not matched to a gene: 1. The CDR3 consists of 14 residues. The CDR3 reads CASSPRQGAYEQYF. CDR3 coding DNA: TGTGCCAGCTCACCACGACAGGGGGCTTACGAGCAGTACTTC.

The rearrangement links TRBV4-1 to TRBJ2-7; 8 nucleotides match TRBD2. CDR1 is MGHRA and CDR2 is YSYEKL in the germline V gene. J gave up 0 bases and V 0 bases, and 4 bases lay outside the gene matches. The CDR3 runs 16 residues. The CDR3 reads CASSQEKRESSYEQYF. In DNA form, the CDR3 reads TGCGCCAGCAGCCAAGAGAAGCGGGAGAGCTCCTACGAGCAGTACTTC.

The chain joins TRBV6-2 or TRBV6-3 to TRBJ2-1; possibly TRBD1 for D (6 bases). V lost 1 base and J 8 bases, leaving 21 bases between the germline ends. Germline lookup yields CDR1 MNHEY and CDR2 SVGEGT. CDR3 length: 17 amino acids. CDR3 in DNA: TGTGCCAGCAGTTACTTTTTTATCCCCACCGAGGGGGATGAGCAGTTCTTC. This codes for CASSYFFIPTEGDEQFF.

V and J are TRBV27 and TRBJ1-2; D call uncertain. The CDR3 has 14 residues. Germline V gene lookup returns CDR1 MNHEY and CDR2 SMNVEV (reference sequence). With 3 bases removed from V and 4 bases from J, the gap between germline ends came to 12 bases. The CDR3, as DNA: TGTGCCAGCAGTTTCCGACCGGGGAGCTATGGCTACACCTTC. Protein: CASSFRPGSYGYTF.

The chain couples TRBV30 to TRBJ1-3; D not certain. Germline V CDR1 and CDR2: GTSNPN, SVGIG (reference sequence). There are 15 residues in the CDR3. V was pared by 0 bases and J by 0 bases, with 9 bases between. The CDR3 coding sequence is TGTGCCTGGAGTGTGGGCCAGATCTCTGGAAACACCATATATTTT. It codes for CAWSVGQISGNTIYF.

The rearrangement links TRBV5-6 to TRBJ1-1; D is uncertain. V lost 4 bases to trimming and J lost 0 bases, with 13 bases between them. This CDR3 has 15 residues. Germline-derived CDR1 and CDR2 are SGHDT and YYEEEE. CDR3 sequence: CASSLSIRMNTEAFF. In DNA, the CDR3 is TGTGCCAGCAGCCTAAGTATACGCATGAACACTGAAGCTTTCTTT.